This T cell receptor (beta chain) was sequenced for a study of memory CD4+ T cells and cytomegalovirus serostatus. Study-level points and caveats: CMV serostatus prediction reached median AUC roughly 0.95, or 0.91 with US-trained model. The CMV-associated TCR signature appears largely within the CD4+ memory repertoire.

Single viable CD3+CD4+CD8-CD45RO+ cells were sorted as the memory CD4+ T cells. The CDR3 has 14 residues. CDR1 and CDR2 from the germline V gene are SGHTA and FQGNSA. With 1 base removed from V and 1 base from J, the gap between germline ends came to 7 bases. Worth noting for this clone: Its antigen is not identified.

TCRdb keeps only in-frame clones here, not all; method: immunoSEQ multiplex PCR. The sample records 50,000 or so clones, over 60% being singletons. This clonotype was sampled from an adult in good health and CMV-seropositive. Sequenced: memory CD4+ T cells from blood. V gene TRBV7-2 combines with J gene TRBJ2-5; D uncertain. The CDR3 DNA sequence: TGTGCCAGCAGCTTAGGCCCTGTCCAAGAGACCCAGTACTTC. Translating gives CASSLGPVQETQYF. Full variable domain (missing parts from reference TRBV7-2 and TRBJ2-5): GAGVSQSPSNKVTEKGKDVELRCDPISGHTALYWYRQSLGQGLEFLIYFQGNSAPDKSGLPSDRFSAERTGGSVSTLTIQRTQQEDSAVYLCASSLGPVQETQYFGPGTRLLVL.